The following is a T cell receptor (beta chain) sequence with its context. Compared with germline, one end of the junction differs, possibly owing to a read error. The data originate from a study of T cells in localized non-small cell lung cancer. Germline V gene lookup returns CDR1 SSHAT and CDR2 FNYEAQ (reference sequence). This CDR3 spans 15 amino acids. The table came from immunoSEQ multiplex PCR; TCRdb's copy has only in-frame clones and leaves some out. The sample shows tens of thousands of clones, about four fifths of them seen only once. The source of this sequence is a man between 40 and 75 years old with stage II lung adenocarcinoma. The input for sequencing was PBMCs, taken before any cancer treatment. This chain joins TRBV7-7 and TRBJ2-2; tentative D call: TRBD1 (5 bases). This chain's CDR3 is CASTPTDLGTGELFF. CDR3 nucleotide sequence: TGTGCTAGCACCCCGACAGACTTAGGCACCGGGGAGCTGTTTTTT.